The 15 T cell receptor beta chains below were found in one sample sequenced in a study of T cells in Graves' hyperthyroidism and ophthalmopathy. RNA transcripts were the template for amplifying TCR beta CDR3 regions. Carried out on the TCR CDR3, a first-round RT-PCR used the HTBI primer set. TCRdb used MiXCR to reprocess the multiplex PCR reads, holding one entry per CDR3 protein. Of under 650,000 distinct CDR3 sequences detected, around 16% appear once; the ten largest clones hold around 4%. Sequences were obtained from blood. These receptors were collected from a woman younger than 45 with Graves' hyperthyroidism.

The chain uses TRBV5-1 and TRBJ1-1; D gene uncertain. V lost 0 bases to trimming and J lost 1 base, with 13 bases between them. Looked up from germline, CDR1 is SGHRS and CDR2 is YFSETQ. The CDR3 consists of 16 residues. The CDR3 reads CASSLGPLSRNTEAFF. The CDR3 DNA reads as TGCGCCAGCAGCTTGGGACCCTTATCTAGGAACACTGAAGCTTTCTTT.

This clonotype showed up many times. The rearrangement uses TRBV11-2 and TRBJ2-7, with D possibly matching TRBD2 (6 bases). The CDR3 totals 14 residues. Per the germline V gene, CDR1 is SGHAT and CDR2 is FQNNGV. Trimming took off 5 bases at V and 5 bases at J, with 16 bases between the two ends. Here the CDR3 DNA reads TGTGCCAGCAGCCCCCGGCTAGCGACGAACGAGCAGTACTTC. Translated, it gives CASSPRLATNEQYF.

The chain joins TRBV29-1 to TRBJ2-2; no firm D call. This CDR3 region has 12 residues. The V gene's germline CDR1 is SQVTM and CDR2 ANQGSEA. With 4 bases removed from V and 5 bases from J, the gap between germline ends came to 8 bases. The CDR3 DNA follows: TGCAGCGTTGTCCGTAGAACCGGGGAGCTGTTTTTT. Its protein is CSVVRRTGELFF.

This clonotype showed up just a few times. The chain is built from TRBV6-1 and TRBJ1-1; no firm D call. In germline, CDR1 is MNHNS, CDR2 SASEGT. Trimming removed 6 bases at V and 3 bases at J, with 14 bases between. CDR3 length equals 14 residues. CDR3 region: CASSPQRTDTEAFF. CDR3 nucleotide sequence: TGTGCCAGCAGCCCACAGCGGACGGACACTGAAGCTTTCTTT.

This clonotype is a singleton in its sample. Given a much more abundant clone one base away, this may be a read error. V is TRBV7-9 and J is TRBJ2-1; the match to TRBD1 covers 10 bases. From germline, CDR1 is SEHNR and CDR2 FQNEAQ (reference sequence). V gave up 8 bases and J gave up 9 bases; unmatched junction bases: 4. This CDR3 is built from 12 residues. The CDR3 is CASGTGDIEQFF. The CDR3 DNA reads TGTGCCAGCGGGACAGGGGATATTGAGCAGTTCTTC. Based on the CDR3 plus reference TRBV7-9 and TRBJ2-1, the full variable domain is DTGVSQNPRHKITKRGQNVTFRCDPISEHNRLYWYRQTLGQGPEFLTYFQNEAQLEKSRLLSDRFSAERPKGSFSTLEIQRTEQGDSAMYLCASGTGDIEQFFGPGTRLTVL.

In its sample, this clonotype was seen many times. The chain couples TRBV20-1 to TRBJ2-3; 11 bases agree with TRBD2. The CDR3 extends over 18 amino acids. The germline gives CDR1 DFQATT, CDR2 SNEGSKA (reference sequence). V gave up 0 bases and J gave up 4 bases; unmatched junction bases: 12. CDR3 protein: CSARDSSKTSGVADTQYF. CDR3 bases: TGCAGTGCTAGAGATTCCTCTAAGACTAGCGGGGTCGCAGATACGCAGTATTTT.

This clonotype came up many times. In DNA form, the CDR3 reads TGTGCCAGCAGCCGCACCTATGGGACAGGGGACGAGCAGTACTTC. Its protein product is CASSRTYGTGDEQYF. The chain employs TRBV11-2 and TRBJ2-7, with 10 bases that match TRBD1. J gave up 5 bases and V 5 bases, and 9 bases lay outside the gene matches. The CDR3 contains 15 residues. Germline values: CDR1 SGHAT, CDR2 FQNNGV.

Written as DNA, the CDR3 is TGTGCCAGCAGCCGAGGGGGGACAGGTGGCGCAGATACGCAGTATTTT. Its protein product is CASSRGGTGGADTQYF. The J gene is TRBJ2-3, the V gene TRBV5-6, with 8 bases aligning to TRBD1. Germline V CDR1 and CDR2: SGHDT, YYEEEE. The CDR3 totals 16 residues. V was clipped by 4 bases and J by 4 bases; unmatched bases: 11.

This clonotype was recorded many times. V gene TRBV27 combines with J gene TRBJ1-2; D may be TRBD1 (5 bases). Germline CDR1 reads MNHEY; CDR2 reads SMNVEV (reference sequence). The CDR3 spans 16 residues. V shed 3 bases and J shed 10 bases, with 24 bases lying between them. CDR3 coding DNA: TGTGCCAGCAGTTTCTCGAGGCCTCAGGGAGGTGTCTCCTACACCTTC. Protein product: CASSFSRPQGGVSYTF.

This clonotype was counted only a few times. The junction departs from germline at one end; a sequencing error may be responsible. V and J are TRBV7-9 and TRBJ1-5; D is undetermined. Germline CDR1 reads SEHNR; CDR2 reads FQNEAQ (reference sequence). The CDR3 sequence is 14 residues long. The chain's CDR3 is CASSLGHSNRPQHF. The CDR3 nucleotides are TGTGCCAGCAGCTTAGGGCATAGCAATCGGCCCCAGCATTTT.

At least ten counts were recorded for this clonotype. The rearrangement joins TRBV3-1 to TRBJ2-1; 9 bases match TRBD2. CDR3 length: 14 residues. Germline CDR1 is LGHDT and CDR2 is YNNKEL (reference sequence). J lost 7 bases, V lost 4 bases, and 5 bases had no gene match. CDR3 in amino acids: CASSPLAGWNEQFF. CDR3 nucleotide sequence: TGTGCCAGCAGCCCACTAGCGGGTTGGAATGAGCAGTTCTTC.

This clonotype was counted only a few times. For the CDR3, the DNA is TGCGCCAGCAGCTTATGGGGACTAGCGGGACAGTACAATGAGCAGTTCTTC. As protein: CASSLWGLAGQYNEQFF. V usage is TRBV5-1 and J usage is TRBJ2-1; the match to TRBD2 covers 13 bases. Germline assignment: CDR1 SGHRS and CDR2 YFSETQ. The CDR3 has 17 residues. The J segment lost 4 bases and the V segment lost 2 bases, leaving 6 bases of the junction unmatched.

This clonotype was seen many times. The J gene is TRBJ2-7, the V gene TRBV11-2; 14 bases agree with TRBD2. CDR1 and CDR2 from the germline V gene are SGHAT and FQNNGV. V shed 5 bases, J shed 7 bases, and the junction held 10 bases outside the gene matches. The CDR3 runs 16 residues. Here the CDR3 reads CASSELGLAGVGEQYF. The CDR3 DNA reads as TGTGCCAGCAGCGAGCTGGGACTAGCGGGAGTGGGTGAGCAGTACTTC.

This clonotype was counted many times. The junction shows a germline mismatch at one end, possibly a read error. The V call is TRBV20-1, the J call TRBJ1-2; D is ambiguous. Germline CDR1 and CDR2: DFQATT and SNEGSKA (reference sequence). This CDR3 has 12 amino acids. This chain's CDR3 is CSAREGSYGYTF. In DNA form, the CDR3 reads TGCAGTGCAAGAGAGGGCTCTTATGGCTACACCTTC.

The rearrangement links TRBV5-4 to TRBJ2-1; TRBD2 matches at 10 bases. This CDR3 comprises 16 residues. Germline assignment: CDR1 SGHNT and CDR2 YYREEE (reference sequence). J gave up 14 bases and V 0 bases, and 14 bases lay outside the gene matches. The CDR3 spells CASSLEASGGFGVEFF. DNA of the CDR3: TGTGCCAGCAGCTTGGAGGCTAGCGGGGGTTTTGGGGTAGAGTTCTTC.